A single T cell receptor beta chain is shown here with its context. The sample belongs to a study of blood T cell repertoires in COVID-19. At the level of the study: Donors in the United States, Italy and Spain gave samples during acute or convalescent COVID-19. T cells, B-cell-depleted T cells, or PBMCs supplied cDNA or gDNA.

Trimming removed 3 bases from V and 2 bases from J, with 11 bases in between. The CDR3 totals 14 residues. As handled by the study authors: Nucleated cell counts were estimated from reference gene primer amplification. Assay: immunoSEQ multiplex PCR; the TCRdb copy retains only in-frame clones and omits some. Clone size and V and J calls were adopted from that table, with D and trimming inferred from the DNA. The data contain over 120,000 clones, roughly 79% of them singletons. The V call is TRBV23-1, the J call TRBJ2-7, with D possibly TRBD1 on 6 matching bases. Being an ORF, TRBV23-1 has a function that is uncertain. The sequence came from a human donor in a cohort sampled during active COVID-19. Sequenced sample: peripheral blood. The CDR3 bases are TGCGCCAGCAGTCATGACAGGCCAGCCTACGAGCAGTACTTC. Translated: CASSHDRPAYEQYF.